Each of the 15 T cell receptor beta chains below was sequenced from the same sample in a study of blood T cell repertoires in COVID-19. Clones were sequenced by immunoSEQ multiplex PCR, and TCRdb holds only the in-frame ones, with some missing. The table has 150,000 to 200,000 clones, 60% to 80% seen once. The specimen sequenced was PBMCs or T cells enriched from blood (not recorded which). The receptors come from a woman in her 50s who had recovered from COVID-19.

This clone was recorded a few times. This sequence joins TRBV4-2 and TRBJ1-1; D remains unclear. This CDR3 has 14 residues. V was cut by 4 bases and J by 0 bases, with 9 bases left in between. CDR1 and CDR2 (germline): LGHNA, YNFKEQ. The CDR3 spells CASSPFTVNTEAFF. In nucleotides, the CDR3 is TGTGCCAGCAGCCCTTTCACGGTGAACACTGAAGCTTTCTTT.

This clone has a single count. This chain connects TRBV28 to TRBJ1-2; 8 nucleotides align to TRBD1. CDR3 length: 14 residues. The V and J ends lost 4 bases and 8 bases, in that order; junction bases with no gene match: 9. Germline loops: CDR1 MDHEN, CDR2 SYDVKM. CDR3 DNA: TGTGCCAGCAGTTCAGACCTCAGGGGGCGAGGCTACACCTTC. Its protein product is CASSSDLRGRGYTF.

In its sample, this clone was seen once. V gene TRBV30 combines with J gene TRBJ2-2; 8 bases line up with TRBD1. The CDR3 runs 15 residues. The germline V gene encodes CDR1 GTSNPN and CDR2 SVGIG (reference sequence). After removal of 8 bases from V and 4 bases from J, the junction contained 12 bases not matched to a gene. CDR3 amino acids: CAAYIQGVITGELFF. CDR3 bases: TGTGCCGCCTACATACAGGGGGTTATCACCGGGGAGCTGTTTTTT.

The rearrangement joins TRBV28 to TRBJ1-5; D uncertain. The CDR3 loop spans 12 amino acids. The V end lost 5 bases, the J end lost 5 bases, and 7 bases lay between the germline ends. The germline CDR1 and CDR2 sequences are MDHEN and SYDVKM. In DNA form, the CDR3 reads TGTGCCAGCAGTAACAGTGATCAGCCCCAGCATTTT. It encodes CASSNSDQPQHF.

This rearrangement joins TRBV3-1 (or the pseudogene TRBV3-2) to TRBJ1-4; 9 nucleotides agree with TRBD1. The CDR3 spans 15 residues. The ends lost 0 bases at V and 12 bases at J; junction bases unmatched: 8. Looked up from germline, CDR1 is LGHDT and CDR2 is YNNKEL (reference sequence). CDR3 in DNA: TGTGCCAGCAGCCAAGATCCCGGGACAGGGTGGGAACTGTTTTTT. Translation: CASSQDPGTGWELFF.

This chain joins TRBV2 and TRBJ1-2, with 7 bases identical to TRBD1. Germline V gene sequence: CDR1 SNHLY, CDR2 FYNNEI. This CDR3 has 12 amino acids. The V and J ends lost 6 bases and 6 bases, in that order; junction bases with no gene match: 4. CDR3 sequence reads: CASSETGDGYTF. The CDR3 coding sequence is TGTGCCAGCAGCGAAACAGGGGATGGCTACACCTTC.

The chain joins TRBV19 to TRBJ2-1, with 7 positions matching TRBD2. Germline V CDR1 and CDR2: LNHDA, SQIVND (reference sequence). CDR3 length: 16 amino acids. Trimming removed 2 bases from V and 4 bases from J; junction bases left unmatched: 8. This chain's CDR3 is CASSINERGPYNEQFF. Written as DNA, the CDR3 is TGTGCCAGTAGTATAAACGAGCGGGGCCCATACAATGAGCAGTTCTTC.

J is TRBJ1-2 and V is TRBV6-5, with TRBD1 matching over 7 bases. Germline V CDR1 and CDR2: MNHEY, SVGAGI. The CDR3 contains 16 residues. The V segment lost 0 bases and the J segment 2 bases; nucleotides outside the gene matches: 6. The CDR3 protein is CASSYSRARGNYGYTF. CDR3 DNA: TGTGCCAGCAGTTACTCGAGGGCCAGGGGGAACTATGGCTACACCTTC.

The gene calls are TRBV5-4 and TRBJ2-4; 10 nucleotides line up with TRBD1. After removal of 3 bases from V and 1 base from J, the junction contained 10 bases not matched to a gene. This CDR3 has 18 residues. Looked up from germline, CDR1 is SGHNT and CDR2 is YYREEE (reference sequence). This CDR3 reads CASSYEPGQGRAKNIQYF. CDR3 nucleotides: TGTGCCAGCAGCTACGAACCGGGACAGGGGAGGGCCAAAAACATTCAGTACTTC.

V usage is TRBV29-1 and J usage is TRBJ2-7, with 8 bases fitting TRBD1. With 7 bases clipped from V and 2 bases from J, the junction kept 10 bases outside the gene matches. CDR1 is SQVTM and CDR2 is ANQGSEA in the germline V gene. The CDR3 is made up of 14 amino acids. The CDR3 loop is CSADAGQGAYEQYF. CDR3 coding DNA: TGCAGCGCCGACGCTGGACAGGGAGCCTACGAGCAGTACTTC.

The chain is built from TRBV20-1 and TRBJ2-1, with D maybe TRBD1 (7 bases). Germline values: CDR1 DFQATT, CDR2 SNEGSKA (reference sequence). The ends were cut back, 3 bases at V and 4 bases at J, with 13 bases in the middle. The CDR3 loop spans 14 amino acids. CDR3 region: CSASRPGGYNEQFF. The CDR3 bases are TGCAGTGCTAGTAGGCCAGGGGGGTACAATGAGCAGTTCTTC.

The CDR3 loop reads CASSLGLAGLQETQYF. CDR3 bases: TGCGCCAGCAGCCTGGGACTAGCGGGCCTACAAGAGACCCAGTACTTC. This sequence joins TRBV5-1 and TRBJ2-5; TRBD2 aligns across 12 bases. Germline V lookup: CDR1 SGHRS, CDR2 YFSETQ. Trimming cost V 4 bases and J 2 bases; bases outside gene matches: 6. The CDR3 totals 16 residues.

The chain combines TRBV10-2 with TRBJ2-1; 7 bases match TRBD2. Germline lookup yields CDR1 WSHSY and CDR2 SAAADI. The CDR3 runs 15 residues. With V trimmed by 0 bases and J by 7 bases, 6 bases remained unmatched. CDR3 nucleotides: TGCGCCAGCAGTGAGTCGTCAGCGGGAAAGAATGAGCAGTTCTTC. It specifies CASSESSAGKNEQFF.

The chain links TRBV28 to TRBJ2-3, with TRBD1 matching 7 bases. Germline-derived CDR1 and CDR2 are MDHEN and SYDVKM. Germline trimming cut 11 bases from V and 1 base from J; bases unmatched to any gene: 6. This CDR3 spans 13 amino acids. The CDR3 loop is CAGKTGRTDTQYF. CDR3 coding DNA: TGTGCCGGGAAGACAGGGCGCACAGATACGCAGTATTTT.

The rearrangement links TRBV18 to TRBJ2-1; TRBD2 matches at 9 bases. Looked up from germline, CDR1 is KGHSH and CDR2 is LQKENI. There are 15 residues in the CDR3. Losses at the gene ends were 1 base for V and 6 bases for J; bases not matched to a gene: 4. The CDR3 bases are TGTGCCAGCTCACCACTAGCGGGAGAGATCAATGAGCAGTTCTTC. Protein sequence: CASSPLAGEINEQFF.